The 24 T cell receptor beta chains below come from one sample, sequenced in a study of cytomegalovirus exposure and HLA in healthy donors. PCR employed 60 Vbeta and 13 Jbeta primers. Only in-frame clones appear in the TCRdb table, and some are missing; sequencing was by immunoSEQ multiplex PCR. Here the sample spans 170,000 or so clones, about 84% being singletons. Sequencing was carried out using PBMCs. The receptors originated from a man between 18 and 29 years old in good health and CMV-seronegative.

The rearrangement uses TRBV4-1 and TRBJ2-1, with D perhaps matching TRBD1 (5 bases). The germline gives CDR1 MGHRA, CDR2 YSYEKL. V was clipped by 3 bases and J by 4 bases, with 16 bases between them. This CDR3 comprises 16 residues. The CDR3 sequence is CASSHPKGREYNEQFF. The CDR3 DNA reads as TGCGCCAGCAGCCACCCCAAGGGCAGGGAATACAATGAGCAGTTCTTC.

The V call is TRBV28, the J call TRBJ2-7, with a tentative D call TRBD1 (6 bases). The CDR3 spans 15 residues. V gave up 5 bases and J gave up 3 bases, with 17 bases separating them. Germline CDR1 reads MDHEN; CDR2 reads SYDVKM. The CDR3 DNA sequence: TGTGCCAGCAGTCAACGAACAGGGAGTCGCTACGAGCAGTACTTC. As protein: CASSQRTGSRYEQYF.

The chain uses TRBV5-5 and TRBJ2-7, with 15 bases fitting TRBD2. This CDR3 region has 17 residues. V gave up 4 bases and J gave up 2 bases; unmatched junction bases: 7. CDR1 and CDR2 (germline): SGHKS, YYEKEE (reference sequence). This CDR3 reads CASSPPGLAGGPYEQYF. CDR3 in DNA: TGTGCCAGCAGCCCCCCGGGACTAGCGGGAGGACCCTACGAGCAGTACTTC.

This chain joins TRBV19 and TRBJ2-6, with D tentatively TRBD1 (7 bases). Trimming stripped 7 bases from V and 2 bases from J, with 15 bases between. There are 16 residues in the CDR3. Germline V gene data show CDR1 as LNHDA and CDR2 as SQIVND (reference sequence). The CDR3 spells CASNIPRGAGANVLTF. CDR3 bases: TGTGCCAGTAACATTCCCAGGGGGGCTGGGGCCAACGTCCTGACTTTC.

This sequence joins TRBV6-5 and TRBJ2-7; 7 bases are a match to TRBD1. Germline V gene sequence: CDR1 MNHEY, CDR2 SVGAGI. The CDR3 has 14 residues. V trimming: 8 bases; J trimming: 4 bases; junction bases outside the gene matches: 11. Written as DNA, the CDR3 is TGTGCCAGCGGCCGGGACAGTGGGTCATACGAGCAGTACTTC. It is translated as CASGRDSGSYEQYF.

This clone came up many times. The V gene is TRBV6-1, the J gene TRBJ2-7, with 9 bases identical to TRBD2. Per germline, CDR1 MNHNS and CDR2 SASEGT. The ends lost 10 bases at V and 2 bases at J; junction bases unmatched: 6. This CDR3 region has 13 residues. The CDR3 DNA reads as TGTGCCATTGATAGCGGGAGAACCTACGAGCAGTACTTC. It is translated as CAIDSGRTYEQYF.

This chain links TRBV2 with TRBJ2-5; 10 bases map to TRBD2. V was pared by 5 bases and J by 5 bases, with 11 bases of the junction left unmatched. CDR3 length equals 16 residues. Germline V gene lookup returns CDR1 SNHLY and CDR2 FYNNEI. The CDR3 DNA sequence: TGTGCCAGCAGTCGAATAGCGGGGGGTTTCGGGGAGACCCAGTACTTC. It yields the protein CASSRIAGGFGETQYF. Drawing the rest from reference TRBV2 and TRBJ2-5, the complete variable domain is EPEVTQTPSHQVTQMGQEVILRCVPISNHLYFYWYRQILGQKVEFLVSFYNNEISEKSEIFDDQFSVERPDGSNFTLKIRSTKLEDSAMYFCASSRIAGGFGETQYFGPGTRLLVL.

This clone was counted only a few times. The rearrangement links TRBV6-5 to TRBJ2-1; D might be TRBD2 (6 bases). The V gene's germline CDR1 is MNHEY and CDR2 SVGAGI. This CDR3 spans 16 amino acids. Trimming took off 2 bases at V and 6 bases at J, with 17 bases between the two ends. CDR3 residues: CASSYGRDPTFNEQFF. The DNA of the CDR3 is TGTGCCAGCAGTTACGGGCGGGACCCTACGTTCAATGAGCAGTTCTTC.

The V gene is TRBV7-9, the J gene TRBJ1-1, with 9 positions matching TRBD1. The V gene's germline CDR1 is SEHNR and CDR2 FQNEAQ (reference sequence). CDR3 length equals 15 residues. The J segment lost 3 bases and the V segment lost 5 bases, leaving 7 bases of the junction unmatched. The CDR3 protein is CASSPQGAGDTEAFF. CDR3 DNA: TGTGCCAGCAGCCCACAGGGGGCGGGCGACACTGAAGCTTTCTTT.

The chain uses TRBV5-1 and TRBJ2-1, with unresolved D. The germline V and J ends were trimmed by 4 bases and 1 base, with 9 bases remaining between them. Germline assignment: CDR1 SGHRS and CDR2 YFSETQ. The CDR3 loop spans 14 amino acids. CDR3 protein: CASSPYSSYNEQFF. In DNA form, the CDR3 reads TGCGCCAGCAGCCCGTACAGTTCCTACAATGAGCAGTTCTTC.

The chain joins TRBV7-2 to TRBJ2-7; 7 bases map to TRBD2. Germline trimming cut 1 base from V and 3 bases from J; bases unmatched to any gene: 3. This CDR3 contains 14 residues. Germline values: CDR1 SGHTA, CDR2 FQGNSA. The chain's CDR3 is CASSLGGSIYEQYF. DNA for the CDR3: TGTGCCAGCAGCTTAGGCGGGAGTATCTACGAGCAGTACTTC.

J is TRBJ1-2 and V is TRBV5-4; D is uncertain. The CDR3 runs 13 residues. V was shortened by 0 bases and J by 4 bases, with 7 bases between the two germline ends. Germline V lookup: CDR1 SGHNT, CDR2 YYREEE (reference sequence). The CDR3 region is CASSLDGLYGYTF. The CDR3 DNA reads TGTGCCAGCAGCTTGGATGGGCTCTATGGCTACACCTTC.

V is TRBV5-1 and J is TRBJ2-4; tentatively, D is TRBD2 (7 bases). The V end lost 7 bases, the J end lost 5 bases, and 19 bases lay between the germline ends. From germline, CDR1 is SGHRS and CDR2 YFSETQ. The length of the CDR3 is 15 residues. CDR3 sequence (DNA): TGCGCCAGCCGAGCTTTAGGGGGGGGCGAAAACATTCAGTACTTC. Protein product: CASRALGGGENIQYF.

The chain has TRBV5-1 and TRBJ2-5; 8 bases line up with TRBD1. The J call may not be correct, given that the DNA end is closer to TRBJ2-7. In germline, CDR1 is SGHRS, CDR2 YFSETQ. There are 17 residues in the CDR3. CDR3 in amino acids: CASSLGARTGNSYEQYF. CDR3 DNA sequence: TGCGCCAGCAGCTTGGGCGCTCGGACAGGGAACTCCTACGAGCAGTACTTC.

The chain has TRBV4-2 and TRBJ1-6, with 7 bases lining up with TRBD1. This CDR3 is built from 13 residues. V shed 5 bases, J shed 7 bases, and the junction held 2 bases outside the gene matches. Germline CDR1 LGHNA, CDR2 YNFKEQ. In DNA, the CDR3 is TGTGCCAGCAGCGACAGGGAGAATTCACCCCTCCACTTT. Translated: CASSDRENSPLHF.

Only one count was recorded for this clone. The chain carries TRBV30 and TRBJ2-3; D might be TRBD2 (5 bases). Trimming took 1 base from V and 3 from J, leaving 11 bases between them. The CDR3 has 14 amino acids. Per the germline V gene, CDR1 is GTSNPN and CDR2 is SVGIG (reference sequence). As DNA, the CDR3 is TGTGCCTGGAGTGGGTCGGGGTGGACAGATACGCAGTATTTT. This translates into CAWSGSGWTDTQYF.

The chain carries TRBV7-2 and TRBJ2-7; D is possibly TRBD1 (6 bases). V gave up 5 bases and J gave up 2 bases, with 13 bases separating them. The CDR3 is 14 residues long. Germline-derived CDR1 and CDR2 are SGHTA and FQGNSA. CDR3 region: CASSPQTGTYEQYF. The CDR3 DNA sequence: TGTGCCAGCAGCCCCCAAACAGGGACCTACGAGCAGTACTTC.

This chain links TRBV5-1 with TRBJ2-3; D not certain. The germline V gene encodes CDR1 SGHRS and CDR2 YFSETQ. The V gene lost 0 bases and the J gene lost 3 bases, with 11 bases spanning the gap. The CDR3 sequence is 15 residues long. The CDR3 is CASSLAEPETDTQYF. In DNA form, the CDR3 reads TGCGCCAGCAGCTTGGCCGAACCTGAGACAGATACGCAGTATTTT.

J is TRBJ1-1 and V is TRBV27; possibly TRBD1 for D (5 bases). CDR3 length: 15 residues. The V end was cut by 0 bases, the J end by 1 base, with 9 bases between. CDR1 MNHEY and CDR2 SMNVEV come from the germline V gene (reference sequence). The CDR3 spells CASSLSGDTNTEAFF. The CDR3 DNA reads TGTGCCAGCAGTTTATCAGGGGATACGAACACTGAAGCTTTCTTT.

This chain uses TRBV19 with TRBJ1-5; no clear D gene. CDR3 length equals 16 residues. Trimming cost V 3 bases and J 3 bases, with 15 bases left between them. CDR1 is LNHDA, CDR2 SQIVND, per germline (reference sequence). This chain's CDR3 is CASSISAWGANQPQHF. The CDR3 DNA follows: TGTGCCAGTAGTATCTCCGCGTGGGGAGCCAATCAGCCCCAGCATTTT.

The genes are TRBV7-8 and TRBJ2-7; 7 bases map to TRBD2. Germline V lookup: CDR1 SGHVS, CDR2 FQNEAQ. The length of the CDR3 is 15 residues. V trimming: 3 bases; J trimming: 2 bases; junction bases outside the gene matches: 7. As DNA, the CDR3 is TGTGCCAGCAGCTTCCCGAGCGGGGCAGCCTACGAGCAGTACTTC. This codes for CASSFPSGAAYEQYF.

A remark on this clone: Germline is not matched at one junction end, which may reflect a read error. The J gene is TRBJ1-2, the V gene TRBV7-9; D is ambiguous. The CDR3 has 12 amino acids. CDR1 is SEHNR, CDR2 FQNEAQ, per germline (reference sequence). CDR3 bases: TGTTCCAGCAGCCTGCGTATCAATGGCTACACCTTC. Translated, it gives CSSSLRINGYTF.

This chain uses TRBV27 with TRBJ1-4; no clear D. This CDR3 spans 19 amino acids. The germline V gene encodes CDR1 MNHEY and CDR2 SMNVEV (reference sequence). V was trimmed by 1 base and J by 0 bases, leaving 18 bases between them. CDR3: CASSLFRAGPQTTNEKLFF. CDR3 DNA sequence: TGTGCCAGCAGTTTATTCCGGGCGGGTCCCCAGACAACTAATGAAAAACTGTTTTTT.

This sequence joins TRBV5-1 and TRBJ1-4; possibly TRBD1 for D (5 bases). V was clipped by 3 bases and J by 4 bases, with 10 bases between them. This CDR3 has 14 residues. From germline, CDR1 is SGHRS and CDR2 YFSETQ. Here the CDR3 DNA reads TGCGCCAGCAGCTCGGGGGGGGGTAATGAAAAACTGTTTTTT. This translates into CASSSGGGNEKLFF.